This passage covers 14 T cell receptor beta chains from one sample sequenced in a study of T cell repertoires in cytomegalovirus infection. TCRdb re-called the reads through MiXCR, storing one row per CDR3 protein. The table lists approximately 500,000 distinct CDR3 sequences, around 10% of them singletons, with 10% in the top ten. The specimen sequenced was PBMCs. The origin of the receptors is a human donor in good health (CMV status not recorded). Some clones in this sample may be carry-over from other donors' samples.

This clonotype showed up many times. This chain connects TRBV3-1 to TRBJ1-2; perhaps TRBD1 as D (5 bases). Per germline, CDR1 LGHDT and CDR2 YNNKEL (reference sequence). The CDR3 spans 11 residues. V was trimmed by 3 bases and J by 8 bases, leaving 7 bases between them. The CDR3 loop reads CASSQGPGYTF. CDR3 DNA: TGTGCCAGCAGCCAGGGGCCGGGCTACACCTTC.

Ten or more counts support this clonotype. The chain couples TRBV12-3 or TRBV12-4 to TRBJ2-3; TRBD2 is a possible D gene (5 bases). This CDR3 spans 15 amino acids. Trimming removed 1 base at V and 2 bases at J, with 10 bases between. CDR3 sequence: CASSLDLTNTDTQYF. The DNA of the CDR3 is TGTGCCAGCAGTTTAGATCTGACTAACACAGATACGCAGTATTTT.

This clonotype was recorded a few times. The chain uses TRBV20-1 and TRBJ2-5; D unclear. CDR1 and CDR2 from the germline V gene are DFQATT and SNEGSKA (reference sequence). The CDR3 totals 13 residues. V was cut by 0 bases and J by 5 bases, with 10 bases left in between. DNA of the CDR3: TGCAGTGCTAGAGATCGAGTCGGTGAGACCCAGTACTTC. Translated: CSARDRVGETQYF.

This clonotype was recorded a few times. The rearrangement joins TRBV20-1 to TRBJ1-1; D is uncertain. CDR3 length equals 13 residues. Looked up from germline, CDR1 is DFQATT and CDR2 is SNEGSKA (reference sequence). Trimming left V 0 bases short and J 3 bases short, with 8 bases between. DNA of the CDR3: TGCAGTGCTAGAGATCCCCGTGACACTGAAGCTTTCTTT. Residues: CSARDPRDTEAFF.

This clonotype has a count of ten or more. CDR3 sequence: CAIRDSGTGQETQYF. In DNA form, the CDR3 reads TGTGCCATCAGGGACTCCGGGACGGGCCAAGAGACCCAGTACTTC. The J gene is TRBJ2-5, the V gene TRBV10-3; D assignment may be TRBD1 or TRBD2 (5 bases each). CDR3 length: 15 amino acids. The germline V gene encodes CDR1 ENHRY and CDR2 SYGVKD. V was clipped by 6 bases and J by 1 base, with 15 bases between them.

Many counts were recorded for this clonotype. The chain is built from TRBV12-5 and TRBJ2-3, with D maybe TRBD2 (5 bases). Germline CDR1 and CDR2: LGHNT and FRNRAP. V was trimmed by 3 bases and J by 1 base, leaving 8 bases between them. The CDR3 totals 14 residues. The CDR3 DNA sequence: TGTGCTAGTGGTTTTCACGGGGGCACAGATACGCAGTATTTT. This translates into CASGFHGGTDTQYF.

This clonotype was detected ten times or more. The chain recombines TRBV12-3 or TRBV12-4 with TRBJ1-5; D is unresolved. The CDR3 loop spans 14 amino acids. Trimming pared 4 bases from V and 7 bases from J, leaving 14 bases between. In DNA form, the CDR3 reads TGTGCCAGCAGTTCCCGACCGAGGAGGCAGCCCCAGCATTTT. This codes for CASSSRPRRQPQHF.

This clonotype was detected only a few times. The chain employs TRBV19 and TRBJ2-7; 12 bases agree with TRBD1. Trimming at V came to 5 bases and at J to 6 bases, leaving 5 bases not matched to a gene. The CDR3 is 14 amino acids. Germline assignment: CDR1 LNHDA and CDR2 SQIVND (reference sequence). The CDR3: CASSVRDRGPEQYF. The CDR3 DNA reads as TGTGCCAGTAGTGTCCGGGACAGGGGGCCCGAGCAGTACTTC.

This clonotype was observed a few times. CDR3 DNA: TGTGCCAGCTCGAGTTGGTATGAGGAGACCCAGTACTTC. Residues: CASSSWYEETQYF. This rearrangement joins TRBV9 to TRBJ2-5; D uncertain. This CDR3 is 13 amino acids long. V was clipped by 7 bases and J by 5 bases, with 15 bases between them. Germline CDR1 and CDR2: SGDLS and YYNGEE.

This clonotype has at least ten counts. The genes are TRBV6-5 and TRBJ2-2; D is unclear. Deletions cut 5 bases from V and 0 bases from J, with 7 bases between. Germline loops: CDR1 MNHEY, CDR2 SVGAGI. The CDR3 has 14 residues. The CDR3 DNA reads TGTGCCAGCAGTCGAGATGCGAACACCGGGGAGCTGTTTTTT. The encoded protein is CASSRDANTGELFF.

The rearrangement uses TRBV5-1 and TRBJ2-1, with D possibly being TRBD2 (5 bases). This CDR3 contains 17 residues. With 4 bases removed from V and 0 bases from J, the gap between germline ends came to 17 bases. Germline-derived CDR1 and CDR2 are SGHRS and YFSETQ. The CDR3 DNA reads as TGCGCCAGCAGCCCCCAGCGGACTTCGAGCTCCTACAATGAGCAGTTCTTC. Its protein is CASSPQRTSSSYNEQFF.

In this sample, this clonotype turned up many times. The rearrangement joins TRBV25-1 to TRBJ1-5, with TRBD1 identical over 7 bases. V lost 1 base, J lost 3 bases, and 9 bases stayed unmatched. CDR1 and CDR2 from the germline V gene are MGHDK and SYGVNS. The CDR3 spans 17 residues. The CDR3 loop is CASSESVPGQVNQPQHF. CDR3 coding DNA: TGTGCCAGCAGTGAATCGGTACCCGGACAGGTCAATCAGCCCCAGCATTTT.

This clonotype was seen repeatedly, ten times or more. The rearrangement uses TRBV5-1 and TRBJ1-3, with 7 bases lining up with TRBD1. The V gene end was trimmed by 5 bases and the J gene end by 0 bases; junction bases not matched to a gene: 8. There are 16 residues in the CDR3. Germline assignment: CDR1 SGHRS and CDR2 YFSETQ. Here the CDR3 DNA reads TGCGCCAGCAGTCCTGACAGGGCAGGCTCTGGAAACACCATATATTTT. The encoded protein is CASSPDRAGSGNTIYF.

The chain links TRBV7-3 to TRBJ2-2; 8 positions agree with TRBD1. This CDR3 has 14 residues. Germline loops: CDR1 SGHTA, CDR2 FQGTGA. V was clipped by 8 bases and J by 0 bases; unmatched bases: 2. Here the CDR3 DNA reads TGTGCCAGCCAACAGGGGGCGAACACCGGGGAGCTGTTTTTT. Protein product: CASQQGANTGELFF.